The 26 T cell receptor beta chains below come from one sample, sequenced in a study of regulatory and conventional T cells in RAG deficiency. Blood CD4+ CD25-low CD127-high conventional T cells supplied the genomic DNA template. TCRdb's copy holds only in-frame clones and misses some; the assay was immunoSEQ multiplex PCR. This sample has around 30,000 clones; over 90% occur once, and the top ten carry under 0.2%. In addition, the sample was reused for a study of regulatory T cells. That report adds: The primer mix had 52 TRBV and 13 TRBJ primers.

Sequencing used CD25- CD4+ T cells sorted from blood. These receptors were collected from a human donor in good health.

The V and J genes are TRBV19 and TRBJ2-1; no definite D call. The V gene lost 4 bases and the J gene lost 0 bases, with 13 bases spanning the gap. Germline assignment: CDR1 LNHDA and CDR2 SQIVND (reference sequence). This CDR3 spans 16 amino acids. CDR3 sequence reads: CASSNQPRSSYNEQFF. Written as DNA, the CDR3 is TGTGCCAGTAGTAATCAGCCTAGGAGCTCCTACAATGAGCAGTTCTTC.

The CDR3 nucleotides read TGTGCCAGCAGTGGACTCCCGAAGGTGAATGGCTACACCTTC. It yields the protein CASSGLPKVNGYTF. The chain links TRBV6-5 to TRBJ1-2, with D unclear. The CDR3 is 14 residues long. The V and J ends lost 5 bases and 6 bases respectively, with 16 bases between them. The germline V gene encodes CDR1 MNHEY and CDR2 SVGAGI.

This chain connects TRBV21-1 to TRBJ1-2. TRBV21-1 is given as a pseudogene. This CDR3 spans 17 amino acids. CDR3 protein: CASSIEGRPSGDYGYTF. Here the CDR3 DNA reads TGTGCCAGCAGCATCGAAGGTCGCCCCTCGGGGGACTATGGCTACACCTTC.

The rearrangement uses TRBV27 and TRBJ2-3, with D hard to call. Germline CDR1 and CDR2: MNHEY and SMNVEV (reference sequence). This CDR3 comprises 14 residues. Trimming stripped 5 bases from V and 0 bases from J, with 9 bases between. This CDR3 is CASSLGVSTDTQYF. The DNA for the CDR3 is TGTGCCAGCAGTCTAGGAGTAAGCACAGATACGCAGTATTTT.

The V call is TRBV19, the J call TRBJ2-7; possible D gene TRBD2, 6 bases. Trimming took 8 bases from V and 3 from J, leaving 17 bases between them. The CDR3 extends over 14 amino acids. Germline V gene lookup returns CDR1 LNHDA and CDR2 SQIVND (reference sequence). CDR3 DNA: TGTGCCAGTGGAGGGTCGGGTATTGGCTACGAGCAGTACTTC. Translation: CASGGSGIGYEQYF.

Written as DNA, the CDR3 is TGTGCCAGCAGTGAAATAGGGGTAGCTGGAAACACCATATATTTT. Translation gives CASSEIGVAGNTIYF. This chain links TRBV25-1 with TRBJ1-3, with a possible D match to TRBD1 (5 bases). Trimming cost V 2 bases and J 2 bases, with 10 bases left between them. Per the germline V gene, CDR1 is MGHDK and CDR2 is SYGVNS. The CDR3 loop spans 15 amino acids.

This chain joins TRBV9 and TRBJ2-3; TRBD2 matches at 7 bases. The germline CDR1 and CDR2 sequences are SGDLS and YYNGEE. With 0 bases clipped from V and 4 bases from J, the junction kept 5 bases outside the gene matches. CDR3 length: 15 amino acids. The DNA of the CDR3 is TGTGCCAGCAGCGTAGCGGGAGGCCGGGCAGATACGCAGTATTTT. Translation: CASSVAGGRADTQYF.

CDR3 coding DNA: TGTGCCAGCAGTTCCCCGGCAGGGACTGATTTCCCGCCCCTCCACTTT. It yields the protein CASSSPAGTDFPPLHF. This rearrangement joins TRBV28 to TRBJ1-6; D is possibly TRBD1 (5 bases). The germline CDR1 and CDR2 sequences are MDHEN and SYDVKM. V lost 4 bases to trimming and J lost 13 bases, with 23 bases between them. This CDR3 is built from 16 residues.

J is TRBJ2-5 and V is TRBV15, with TRBD1 as a possible D gene (6 bases). There are 14 residues in the CDR3. The V and J ends lost 1 base and 1 base respectively, with 7 bases between them. From germline, CDR1 is LNHNV and CDR2 YYDKDF (reference sequence). CDR3 in amino acids: CATSRVRGQETQYF. CDR3 in DNA: TGTGCCACCAGCAGAGTCAGGGGCCAAGAGACCCAGTACTTC.

The V and J genes are TRBV15 and TRBJ2-3; D is possibly TRBD2 (5 bases). With 4 bases removed from V and 1 base from J, the gap between germline ends came to 15 bases. CDR1 LNHNV and CDR2 YYDKDF come from the germline V gene (reference sequence). The CDR3 consists of 16 residues. This chain's CDR3 is CATSTKTGVRTDTQYF. DNA of the CDR3: TGTGCCACCAGCACCAAGACCGGGGTTCGCACAGATACGCAGTATTTT.

V is TRBV19 and J is TRBJ1-1; 7 bases agree with TRBD1. The germline V gene encodes CDR1 LNHDA and CDR2 SQIVND (reference sequence). The CDR3 has 14 amino acids. V lost 5 bases, J lost 1 base, and 4 bases stayed unmatched. CDR3 protein: CASSADRANTEAFF. The CDR3 DNA follows: TGTGCCAGTAGTGCCGACAGGGCGAACACTGAAGCTTTCTTT.

The J gene is TRBJ2-7, the V gene TRBV19; 11 bases are a match to TRBD2. The CDR3 extends over 15 amino acids. The germline V gene has CDR1 LNHDA and CDR2 SQIVND (reference sequence). V shed 3 bases and J 4 bases; nucleotides not matched to a gene: 5. CDR3: CASSIPGTSGYEQYF. The CDR3 nucleotides are TGTGCCAGTAGTATCCCCGGGACTAGCGGATACGAGCAGTACTTC.

In nucleotides, the CDR3 is TGCGCCAGCAGCCAGGGGACAGGGTCTCTGGCTGAGCAGTTCTTC. Protein sequence: CASSQGTGSLAEQFF. The V call is TRBV5-1, the J call TRBJ2-1; 9 positions agree with TRBD1. The germline V gene has CDR1 SGHRS and CDR2 YFSETQ. CDR3 size: 15 residues. The V and J ends lost 4 bases and 9 bases, in that order; junction bases with no gene match: 11.

The rearrangement joins TRBV18 to TRBJ1-1; 7 bases are a match to TRBD1. The J segment lost 8 bases and the V segment lost 4 bases, leaving 7 bases of the junction unmatched. The germline V gene encodes CDR1 KGHSH and CDR2 LQKENI. The CDR3 has 13 amino acids. The CDR3 here is CASSLQGVGEAFF. Here the CDR3 DNA reads TGTGCCAGCTCACTTCAGGGGGTCGGGGAAGCTTTCTTT. The variable domain in full, completed from reference TRBV18 and TRBJ1-1, reads NAGVMQNPRHLVRRRGQEARLRCSPMKGHSHVYWYRQLPEEGLKFMVYLQKENIIDESGMPKERFSAEFPKEGPSILRIQQVVRGDSAAYFCASSLQGVGEAFFGQGTRLTVV.

The chain has TRBV6-5 and TRBJ2-7, with D maybe TRBD1 (8 bases). The CDR3 covers 16 residues. The germline V gene has CDR1 MNHEY and CDR2 SVGAGI. The V and J ends lost 2 bases and 4 bases respectively, with 18 bases between them. The DNA for the CDR3 is TGTGCCAGCAGTTACATCTCCCACAGGGGGGGATACGAGCAGTACTTC. Its protein product is CASSYISHRGGYEQYF.

The chain links TRBV11-2 to TRBJ2-7; D may be TRBD1 (7 bases). The ends were cut back, 5 bases at V and 2 bases at J, with 13 bases in the middle. Germline CDR1 SGHAT, CDR2 FQNNGV. This CDR3 is built from 14 residues. The CDR3 sequence is CASSGGGTAYEQYF. CDR3 nucleotides: TGTGCCAGCAGCGGGGGCGGGACAGCCTACGAGCAGTACTTC.

The table lists this clone with a count of one. The chain combines TRBV7-3 with TRBJ1-1; 7 bases agree with TRBD1. Germline-derived CDR1 and CDR2 are SGHTA and FQGTGA. J was trimmed by 4 bases and V by 0 bases; bases with no gene match: 5. There are 15 residues in the CDR3. The CDR3 is CASSLTAGGFTEAFF. Here the CDR3 DNA reads TGTGCCAGCAGCTTAACGGCAGGGGGGTTCACTGAAGCTTTCTTT.

This clone was detected only once. V usage is TRBV5-1 and J usage is TRBJ2-3; 7 bases match TRBD2. The V and J ends lost 0 bases and 6 bases, in that order; junction bases with no gene match: 4. Germline-derived CDR1 and CDR2 are SGHRS and YFSETQ. The CDR3 is 14 amino acids. The chain's CDR3 is CASSLGPRGDTQYF. In DNA, the CDR3 is TGCGCCAGCAGCTTGGGCCCGCGGGGGGATACGCAGTATTTT. Based on the CDR3 plus reference TRBV5-1 and TRBJ2-3, the full variable domain is KAGVTQTPRYLIKTRGQQVTLSCSPISGHRSVSWYQQTPGQGLQFLFEYFSETQRNKGNFPGRFSGRQFSNSRSEMNVSTLELGDSALYLCASSLGPRGDTQYFGPGTRLTVL.

For this clone: Other DNA sequences in this sample translate to the same CDR3. The chain carries TRBV18 and TRBJ2-7; 8 bases align to TRBD2. CDR1 KGHSH and CDR2 LQKENI come from the germline V gene. CDR3 length equals 15 residues. V dropped 0 bases and J dropped 4; count of bases not matched to a gene: 5. The CDR3 reads CASSPPGLGLYEQYF. CDR3 nucleotides: TGTGCCAGCTCACCACCGGGACTAGGACTATACGAGCAGTACTTC.

The chain employs TRBV30 and TRBJ2-1, with TRBD2 matching 11 bases. J gave up 10 bases and V 3 bases, and 8 bases lay outside the gene matches. There are 14 residues in the CDR3. The germline gives CDR1 GTSNPN, CDR2 SVGIG (reference sequence). The CDR3 coding sequence is TGTGCCTGGAGAGAACTAGCGGGGGTGGGAGAGCAGTTCTTC. Translated: CAWRELAGVGEQFF.

The rearrangement joins TRBV2 to TRBJ2-7; D perhaps matches TRBD2 (6 bases). CDR3 length: 12 residues. V was trimmed by 4 bases and J by 9 bases, leaving 13 bases between them. Germline CDR1 reads SNHLY; CDR2 reads FYNNEI. CDR3 region: CASSVWDSGQYF. CDR3 coding DNA: TGTGCCAGCAGTGTTTGGGACTCCGGGCAGTACTTC.

V usage is TRBV28 and J usage is TRBJ1-2; D remains unclear. CDR1 MDHEN and CDR2 SYDVKM come from the germline V gene. This CDR3 has 14 residues. Trimming removed 6 bases from V and 2 bases from J, with 13 bases in between. In nucleotides, the CDR3 is TGTGCCAGCAGCATGAAAAGGCGGAACTATGGCTACACCTTC. Translation: CASSMKRRNYGYTF.

The rearrangement uses TRBV4-1 and TRBJ2-1, with TRBD1 identical over 9 bases. Trimming cost V 3 bases and J 2 bases; bases outside gene matches: 11. The CDR3 is 18 residues long. From germline, CDR1 is MGHRA and CDR2 YSYEKL. The CDR3 nucleotides are TGCGCCAGCAGCCAGGGTCCCGGGACAGGGAAAGCCTACAATGAGCAGTTCTTC. Protein product: CASSQGPGTGKAYNEQFF.

The rearrangement uses TRBV11-2 and TRBJ1-1; D is possibly TRBD1 (6 bases). Germline V gene data show CDR1 as SGHAT and CDR2 as FQNNGV. This CDR3 has 14 amino acids. V was shortened by 4 bases and J by 7 bases, with 16 bases between the two germline ends. The CDR3 sequence: CASSSRGQFVEAFF. The CDR3 region has the DNA TGTGCCAGCAGCTCGAGGGGACAATTCGTTGAAGCTTTCTTT.

The gene calls are TRBV27 and TRBJ2-7; 10 bases are a match to TRBD1. The J segment lost 2 bases and the V segment lost 5 bases, leaving 3 bases of the junction unmatched. The V gene's germline CDR1 is MNHEY and CDR2 SMNVEV (reference sequence). The CDR3 spans 14 residues. The CDR3 loop reads CASSRTGGTYEQYF. The CDR3 coding sequence is TGTGCCAGCAGTCGGACAGGGGGGACCTACGAGCAGTACTTC.

V is TRBV6-5 and J is TRBJ1-6; no clear D. This CDR3 is 14 amino acids long. The germline V gene has CDR1 MNHEY and CDR2 SVGAGI. The V gene lost 7 bases and the J gene lost 6 bases, with 13 bases spanning the gap. The DNA of the CDR3 is TGTGCCAGCACCAGGTCAAATTTTAATTCACCCCTCCACTTT. Amino acids: CASTRSNFNSPLHF.